This is a list of T cell receptor beta chains from one sample in a study of blood T cell repertoires in COVID-19. TCRdb's table, derived via immunoSEQ multiplex PCR, lists solely in-frame clones and lacks some. The repertoire holds roughly 160,000 clones, with approximately 86% as singletons. The sample consisted of peripheral blood. Receptors were obtained from an elderly woman with COVID-19, enrolled during active disease. Both conserved end residues are part of each CDR3. The order of the fields is J gene, clone size, D gene, V gene, CDR3 DNA, CDR3 protein. D genes are given only for firm matches. A clone size is listed for some rows: how often the clone was seen (once, few, many), or a class if it is expanded.

j_gene: TRBJ2-7
abundance: NA
d_gene: TRBD1
v_gene: TRBV4-1
CDR3nt: TGCGCCAGCAGCCAACAACCCCGGGGGACAGGGGTTGGCGAGCAGTACTTC
CDR3aa: CASSQQPRGTGVGEQYF

j_gene: TRBJ2-1
abundance: NA
d_gene: NA
v_gene: TRBV5-1
CDR3nt: TGCGCCAGCAGAAGAAGCGGTCCGTCCTACAATGAGCAGTTCTTC
CDR3aa: CASRRSGPSYNEQFF

j_gene: TRBJ1-1
abundance: NA
d_gene: NA
v_gene: TRBV3-1/TRBV3-2
CDR3nt: TGTGCCAGCAGCCAAGAAGGGCGGGGAACTGAAGCTTTCTTT
CDR3aa: CASSQEGRGTEAFF

j_gene: TRBJ2-5
abundance: NA
d_gene: NA
v_gene: TRBV29-1
CDR3nt: TGCAGCGTTCAGCGGGAGACCCAGTACTTC
CDR3aa: CSVQRETQYF

j_gene: TRBJ2-5
abundance: NA
d_gene: NA
v_gene: TRBV12-3/TRBV12-4
CDR3nt: TGTGCCAGCAGTTTAGCGCGTAAGACCCAGTACTTC
CDR3aa: CASSLARKTQYF

j_gene: TRBJ1-2
abundance: NA
d_gene: TRBD1
v_gene: TRBV2
CDR3nt: TGTGCCAGCAGCGCCGGGACAGGGTTTTATGGCTACACCTTC
CDR3aa: CASSAGTGFYGYTF

j_gene: TRBJ1-2
abundance: NA
d_gene: TRBD1
v_gene: TRBV6-5
CDR3nt: TGTGCCAGCAGCGTAGGACAGGGGGCATATGGCTACACCTTC
CDR3aa: CASSVGQGAYGYTF

j_gene: TRBJ1-5
abundance: NA
d_gene: TRBD1
v_gene: TRBV2
CDR3nt: TGTGCCAGCCGGGACAGGGGCCAACCCAGCAATCAGCCCCAGCATTTT
CDR3aa: CASRDRGQPSNQPQHF

j_gene: TRBJ1-2
abundance: NA
d_gene: TRBD1
v_gene: TRBV24-1
CDR3nt: TGTGCCACCAGTGATGCGACAGGGCCCCAAAACTATGGCTACACCTTC
CDR3aa: CATSDATGPQNYGYTF

j_gene: TRBJ2-3
abundance: NA
d_gene: NA
v_gene: TRBV27
CDR3nt: TGTGCCAGCAGCCCCTCAGGAGATACGCAGTATTTT
CDR3aa: CASSPSGDTQYF

j_gene: TRBJ1-5
abundance: NA
d_gene: NA
v_gene: TRBV2
CDR3nt: TGTGCCAGCAGTGACAGGGGAGTTGGTCAGCCCCAGCATTTT
CDR3aa: CASSDRGVGQPQHF

j_gene: TRBJ1-2
abundance: NA
d_gene: NA
v_gene: TRBV2
CDR3nt: TGTGCCAGCAGAAATGACAACTTTAGCTATGGCTACACCTTC
CDR3aa: CASRNDNFSYGYTF

j_gene: TRBJ1-4
abundance: NA
d_gene: TRBD1
v_gene: TRBV4-1
CDR3nt: TGCGCCAGCAGCCAGTATCCGGGACAGGAGAATGAAAAACTGTTTTTT
CDR3aa: CASSQYPGQENEKLFF

j_gene: TRBJ1-2
abundance: few
d_gene: NA
v_gene: TRBV5-4
CDR3nt: TGTGCCAGCAGCTTGGAGGCGGGGCGCTATGGCTACACCTTC
CDR3aa: CASSLEAGRYGYTF

j_gene: TRBJ1-5
abundance: NA
d_gene: TRBD1
v_gene: TRBV5-6
CDR3nt: TGTGCCAGCAGCTTTGGGACAGCCGACCAGCCCCAGCATTTT
CDR3aa: CASSFGTADQPQHF

j_gene: TRBJ2-1
abundance: NA
d_gene: TRBD2
v_gene: TRBV11-3
CDR3nt: TGTGCCAGCAGCTCACTTACTAGCGGGATGTATAATGAGCAGTTCTTC
CDR3aa: CASSSLTSGMYNEQFF

j_gene: TRBJ2-7
abundance: NA
d_gene: TRBD2
v_gene: TRBV6-2/TRBV6-3
CDR3nt: TGTGCCAGCAGTTACGGACTAGCGGGGTGGTACGAGCAGTACTTC
CDR3aa: CASSYGLAGWYEQYF

j_gene: TRBJ2-7
abundance: NA
d_gene: TRBD1
v_gene: TRBV4-1
CDR3nt: TGCGCCAGCAGCCTGTGGGGACAGGACGAGCAGTACTTC
CDR3aa: CASSLWGQDEQYF

j_gene: TRBJ1-3
abundance: NA
d_gene: NA
v_gene: TRBV5-6
CDR3nt: TGTGCCAGCACCACATTGCGGGGGTCTGGAAACACCATATATTTT
CDR3aa: CASTTLRGSGNTIYF

j_gene: TRBJ2-1
abundance: once
d_gene: TRBD2
v_gene: TRBV28
CDR3nt: TGTGCCAGCAGATCTCAAGGCGGGAGTAAGCAGTTCTTC
CDR3aa: CASRSQGGSKQFF

j_gene: TRBJ1-5
abundance: NA
d_gene: TRBD1
v_gene: TRBV3-1/TRBV3-2
CDR3nt: TGTGCCAGCAGCCAAGCGGGACAGTGGAATCAGCCCCAGCATTTT
CDR3aa: CASSQAGQWNQPQHF

j_gene: TRBJ1-2
abundance: NA
d_gene: NA
v_gene: TRBV5-5
CDR3nt: TGTGCCAGCAGCTCAGGGGTCGGGAATAACTATGGCTACACCTTC
CDR3aa: CASSSGVGNNYGYTF

j_gene: TRBJ1-4
abundance: NA
d_gene: NA
v_gene: TRBV6-4
CDR3nt: TGTGCCAGTACGCTTCTGGGGGGAACTAATGAAAAACTGTTTTTT
CDR3aa: CASTLLGGTNEKLFF

j_gene: TRBJ2-7
abundance: NA
d_gene: TRBD1
v_gene: TRBV18
CDR3nt: TGTGCCAGCTCACCCCCGGGACAGGGCGCCTACGAGCAGTACTTC
CDR3aa: CASSPPGQGAYEQYF

j_gene: TRBJ1-2
abundance: NA
d_gene: TRBD1
v_gene: TRBV3-1/TRBV3-2
CDR3nt: TGTGCCAGCAGCCTAGGACAGGGGGGCGGCTACACCTTC
CDR3aa: CASSLGQGGGYTF

j_gene: TRBJ1-6
abundance: NA
d_gene: TRBD1
v_gene: TRBV15
CDR3nt: TGTGCCACCAGCAGATCAACAGGGGAAACCCTCCACTTT
CDR3aa: CATSRSTGETLHF

j_gene: TRBJ2-7
abundance: few
d_gene: TRBD1
v_gene: TRBV27
CDR3nt: TGTGCCAGCAGTCGAACAGGACGGGACAGGGCCTACGAGCAGTACTTC
CDR3aa: CASSRTGRDRAYEQYF

j_gene: TRBJ2-7
abundance: NA
d_gene: NA
v_gene: TRBV12-3/TRBV12-4
CDR3nt: TGTGCCAGCAGTTTCGGCTACGAGCAGTACTTC
CDR3aa: CASSFGYEQYF

j_gene: TRBJ1-3
abundance: few
d_gene: NA
v_gene: TRBV9
CDR3nt: TGTGCCAGCAGCCCAAGACAGGCAACCTCTGGAAACACCATATATTTT
CDR3aa: CASSPRQATSGNTIYF

j_gene: TRBJ1-2
abundance: NA
d_gene: NA
v_gene: TRBV6-5
CDR3nt: TGTGCCAGCAGTCCCCCGCGGGGGGGGAGCACCTTC
CDR3aa: CASSPPRGGSTF

j_gene: TRBJ2-4
abundance: NA
d_gene: TRBD1
v_gene: TRBV29-1
CDR3nt: TGCAGCGTTGGAACGGGGACAGGGAACATTCAGTACTTC
CDR3aa: CSVGTGTGNIQYF

j_gene: TRBJ1-2
abundance: NA
d_gene: NA
v_gene: TRBV7-9
CDR3nt: TGTGCCAGCAGCCTCCGGGGAAACTATGGCTACACCTTC
CDR3aa: CASSLRGNYGYTF

j_gene: TRBJ2-7
abundance: NA
d_gene: TRBD2
v_gene: TRBV5-4
CDR3nt: TGTGCCAGCAGCCCGGGCGGGACTAGCTACGAGCAGTACTTC
CDR3aa: CASSPGGTSYEQYF

j_gene: TRBJ2-2
abundance: NA
d_gene: NA
v_gene: TRBV9
CDR3nt: TGTGCCAGCAGCGTAGTAGCCCAGGGGTCGAGGCCCGGGGAGCTGTTTTTT
CDR3aa: CASSVVAQGSRPGELFF

j_gene: TRBJ2-3
abundance: NA
d_gene: TRBD2
v_gene: TRBV11-3
CDR3nt: TGTGCCAGCAGCTCAAGGACTAGCGGGAAGGTAGATACGCAGTATTTT
CDR3aa: CASSSRTSGKVDTQYF

j_gene: TRBJ1-2
abundance: NA
d_gene: NA
v_gene: TRBV28
CDR3nt: TGTGCCAGCAGCCGATCGAGTCTCTATGGCTACACCTTC
CDR3aa: CASSRSSLYGYTF

j_gene: TRBJ2-7
abundance: NA
d_gene: NA
v_gene: TRBV7-7
CDR3nt: TGTGCTAGCAGCTTTGGATCAGGGGGGTCCTACGAGCAGTACTTC
CDR3aa: CASSFGSGGSYEQYF

j_gene: TRBJ2-5
abundance: NA
d_gene: TRBD1
v_gene: TRBV19
CDR3nt: TGTGCCAGTAGTCGGGACAGGGGGACGAAGACCCAGTACTTC
CDR3aa: CASSRDRGTKTQYF

j_gene: TRBJ1-2
abundance: once
d_gene: NA
v_gene: TRBV27
CDR3nt: TGTGCCAGCAGTTTAAGCGCTAACTATGGCTACACCTTC
CDR3aa: CASSLSANYGYTF

j_gene: TRBJ2-6
abundance: NA
d_gene: NA
v_gene: TRBV7-2
CDR3nt: TGTGCCAGCAGCTTGGGGGGGCCTGGGGCCAACGTCCTGACTTTC
CDR3aa: CASSLGGPGANVLTF

j_gene: TRBJ2-1
abundance: NA
d_gene: NA
v_gene: TRBV9
CDR3nt: TGTGCCAGCAGCGTAGCGGGGGACAGCTACAATGAGCAGTTCTTC
CDR3aa: CASSVAGDSYNEQFF

j_gene: TRBJ2-7
abundance: NA
d_gene: NA
v_gene: TRBV15
CDR3nt: TGTGCCACCAGCAGAGGCGGAGTCTACGAGCAGTACTTC
CDR3aa: CATSRGGVYEQYF

j_gene: TRBJ2-1
abundance: NA
d_gene: TRBD1
v_gene: TRBV2
CDR3nt: TGTGCCAGCAGTGAAAGGAAGGGGGACAGACCCATCGGCTACAATGAGCAGTTCTTC
CDR3aa: CASSERKGDRPIGYNEQFF

j_gene: TRBJ2-3
abundance: NA
d_gene: NA
v_gene: TRBV19
CDR3nt: TGTGCCAGTAGACCCTCGGGGGTAGATACGCAGTATTTT
CDR3aa: CASRPSGVDTQYF

j_gene: TRBJ2-5
abundance: NA
d_gene: TRBD2
v_gene: TRBV2
CDR3nt: TGTGCCATTCGGGGACTAGGAGTCGAGACCCAGTACTTC
CDR3aa: CAIRGLGVETQYF

j_gene: TRBJ2-7
abundance: NA
d_gene: TRBD2
v_gene: TRBV29-1
CDR3nt: TGCAGCGTGCCCCGGGGGGAAGGGGCTGGGCAGTACTTC
CDR3aa: CSVPRGEGAGQYF

j_gene: TRBJ1-1
abundance: NA
d_gene: TRBD1
v_gene: TRBV29-1
CDR3nt: TGCAGCGTCCACAGGGGTGGCACTGAAGCTTTCTTT
CDR3aa: CSVHRGGTEAFF

j_gene: TRBJ1-5
abundance: NA
d_gene: NA
v_gene: TRBV6-6
CDR3nt: TGTGCCAGCAGTTACTCAGTCCCGAGAGGCCAGCCCCAGCATTTT
CDR3aa: CASSYSVPRGQPQHF

j_gene: TRBJ1-2
abundance: NA
d_gene: NA
v_gene: TRBV27
CDR3nt: TGTGCCAGCAGCAAGACAGAACGGTATGGCTACACCTTC
CDR3aa: CASSKTERYGYTF

j_gene: TRBJ1-1
abundance: few
d_gene: TRBD1
v_gene: TRBV2
CDR3nt: TGTGCCAGCAGAGGGACAGGGGTCGCTGAAGCTTTCTTT
CDR3aa: CASRGTGVAEAFF

j_gene: TRBJ1-2
abundance: NA
d_gene: NA
v_gene: TRBV6-5
CDR3nt: TGTGCCAGCGAGTCGGGGGGTGGCTACACCTTC
CDR3aa: CASESGGGYTF

j_gene: TRBJ2-3
abundance: NA
d_gene: NA
v_gene: TRBV5-4
CDR3nt: TGTGCCAGCAGCTTGGAGAGGAGCACAGATACGCAGTATTTT
CDR3aa: CASSLERSTDTQYF

j_gene: TRBJ1-5
abundance: NA
d_gene: NA
v_gene: TRBV6-5
CDR3nt: TGTGCCAGCGCTATCAGGGGTGTGTCTCAGCCCCAGCATTTT
CDR3aa: CASAIRGVSQPQHF

j_gene: TRBJ2-4
abundance: NA
d_gene: NA
v_gene: TRBV7-3
CDR3nt: TGTGCCAGCTCGTCCCAGGAGGGAAACATTCAGTACTTC
CDR3aa: CASSSQEGNIQYF

j_gene: TRBJ1-5
abundance: NA
d_gene: NA
v_gene: TRBV19
CDR3nt: TGTGCCAGTAGTACAACAAGACAGAATAGCAATCAGCCCCAGCATTTT
CDR3aa: CASSTTRQNSNQPQHF

j_gene: TRBJ1-1
abundance: NA
d_gene: TRBD1
v_gene: TRBV5-1
CDR3nt: TGCGCCAGCAGCTCGGGACAGATTACCTCGAACACTGAAGCTTTCTTT
CDR3aa: CASSSGQITSNTEAFF

j_gene: TRBJ1-2
abundance: NA
d_gene: NA
v_gene: TRBV5-4
CDR3nt: TGTGCCAGCAGCTCAGCAGGGGTACATGGCTACACCTTC
CDR3aa: CASSSAGVHGYTF

j_gene: TRBJ1-1
abundance: NA
d_gene: NA
v_gene: TRBV19
CDR3nt: TGTGCCAGTAGTGATCGGGTCAGAATGTCGAACACTGAAGCTTTCTTT
CDR3aa: CASSDRVRMSNTEAFF

j_gene: TRBJ1-2
abundance: NA
d_gene: TRBD1
v_gene: TRBV10-1
CDR3nt: TGCGCCAGCTCTGCGGACAGGGTGAGAGGCTACACCTTC
CDR3aa: CASSADRVRGYTF

j_gene: TRBJ1-4
abundance: NA
d_gene: NA
v_gene: TRBV29-1
CDR3nt: TGCAGCGCCCCCGGTGCGGCACAATCGGGGTGGAAACTGTTTTTT
CDR3aa: CSAPGAAQSGWKLFF